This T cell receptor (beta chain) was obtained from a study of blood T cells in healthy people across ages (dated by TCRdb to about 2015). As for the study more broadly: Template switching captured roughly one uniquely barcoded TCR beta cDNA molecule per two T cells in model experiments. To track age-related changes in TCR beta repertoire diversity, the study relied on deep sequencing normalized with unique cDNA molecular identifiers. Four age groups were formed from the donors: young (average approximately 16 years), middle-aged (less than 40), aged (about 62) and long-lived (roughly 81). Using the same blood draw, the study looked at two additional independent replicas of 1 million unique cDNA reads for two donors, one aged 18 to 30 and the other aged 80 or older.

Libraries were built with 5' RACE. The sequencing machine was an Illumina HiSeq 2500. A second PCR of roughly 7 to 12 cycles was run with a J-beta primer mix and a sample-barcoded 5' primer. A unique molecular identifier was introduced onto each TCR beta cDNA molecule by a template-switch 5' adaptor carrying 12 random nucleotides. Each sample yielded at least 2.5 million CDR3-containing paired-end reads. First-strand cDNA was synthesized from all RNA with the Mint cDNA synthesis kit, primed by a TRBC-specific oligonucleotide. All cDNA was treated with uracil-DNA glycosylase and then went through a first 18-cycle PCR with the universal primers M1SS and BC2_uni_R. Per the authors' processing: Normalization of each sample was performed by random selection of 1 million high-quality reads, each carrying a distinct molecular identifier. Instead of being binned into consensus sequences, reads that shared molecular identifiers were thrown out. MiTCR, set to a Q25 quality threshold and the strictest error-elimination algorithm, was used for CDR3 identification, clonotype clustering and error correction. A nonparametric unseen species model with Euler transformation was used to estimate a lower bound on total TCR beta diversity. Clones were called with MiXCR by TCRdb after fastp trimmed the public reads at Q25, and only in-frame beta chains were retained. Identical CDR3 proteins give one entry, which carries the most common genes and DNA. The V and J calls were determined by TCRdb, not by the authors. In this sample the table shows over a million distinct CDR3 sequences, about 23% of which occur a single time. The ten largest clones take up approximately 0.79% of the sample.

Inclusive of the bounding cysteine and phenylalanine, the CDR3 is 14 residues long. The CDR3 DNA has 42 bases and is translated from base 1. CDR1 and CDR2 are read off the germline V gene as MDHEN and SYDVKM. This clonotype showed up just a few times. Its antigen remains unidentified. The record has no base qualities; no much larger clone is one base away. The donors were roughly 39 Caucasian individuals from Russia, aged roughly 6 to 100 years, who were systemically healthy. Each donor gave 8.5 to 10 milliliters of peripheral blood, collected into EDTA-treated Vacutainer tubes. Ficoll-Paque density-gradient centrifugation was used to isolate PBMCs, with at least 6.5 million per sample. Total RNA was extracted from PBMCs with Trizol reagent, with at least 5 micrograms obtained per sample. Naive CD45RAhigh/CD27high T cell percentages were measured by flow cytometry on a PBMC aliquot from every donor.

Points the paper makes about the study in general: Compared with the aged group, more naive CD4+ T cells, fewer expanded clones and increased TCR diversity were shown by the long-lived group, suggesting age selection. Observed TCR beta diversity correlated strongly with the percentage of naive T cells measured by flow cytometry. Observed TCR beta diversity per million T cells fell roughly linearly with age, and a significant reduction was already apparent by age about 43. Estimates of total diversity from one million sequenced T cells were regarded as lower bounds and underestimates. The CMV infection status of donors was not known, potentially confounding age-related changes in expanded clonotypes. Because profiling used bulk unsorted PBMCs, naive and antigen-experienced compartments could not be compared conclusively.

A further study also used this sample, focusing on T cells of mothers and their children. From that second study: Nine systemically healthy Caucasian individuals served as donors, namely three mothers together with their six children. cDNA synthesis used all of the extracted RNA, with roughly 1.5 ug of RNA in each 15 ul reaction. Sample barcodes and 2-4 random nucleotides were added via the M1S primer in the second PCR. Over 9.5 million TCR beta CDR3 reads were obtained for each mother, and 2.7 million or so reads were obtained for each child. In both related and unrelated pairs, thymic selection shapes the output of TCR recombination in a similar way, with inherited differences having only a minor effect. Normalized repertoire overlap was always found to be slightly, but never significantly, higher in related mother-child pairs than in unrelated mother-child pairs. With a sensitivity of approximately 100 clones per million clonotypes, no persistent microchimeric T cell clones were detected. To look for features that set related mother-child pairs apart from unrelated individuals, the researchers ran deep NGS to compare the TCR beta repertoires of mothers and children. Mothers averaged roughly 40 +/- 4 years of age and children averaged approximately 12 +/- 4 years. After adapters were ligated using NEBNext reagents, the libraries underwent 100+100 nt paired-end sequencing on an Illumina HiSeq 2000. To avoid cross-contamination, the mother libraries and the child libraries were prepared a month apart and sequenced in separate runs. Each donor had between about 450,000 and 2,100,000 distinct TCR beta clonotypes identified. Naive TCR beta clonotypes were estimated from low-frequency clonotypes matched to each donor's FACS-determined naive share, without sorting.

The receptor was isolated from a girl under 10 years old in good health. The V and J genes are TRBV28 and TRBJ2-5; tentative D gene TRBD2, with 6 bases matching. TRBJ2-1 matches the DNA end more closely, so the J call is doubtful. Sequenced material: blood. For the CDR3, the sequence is CASSPTTSRNEQFF. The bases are TGTGCCAGCAGCCCGACGACTAGTCGCAATGAGCAGTTCTTC.